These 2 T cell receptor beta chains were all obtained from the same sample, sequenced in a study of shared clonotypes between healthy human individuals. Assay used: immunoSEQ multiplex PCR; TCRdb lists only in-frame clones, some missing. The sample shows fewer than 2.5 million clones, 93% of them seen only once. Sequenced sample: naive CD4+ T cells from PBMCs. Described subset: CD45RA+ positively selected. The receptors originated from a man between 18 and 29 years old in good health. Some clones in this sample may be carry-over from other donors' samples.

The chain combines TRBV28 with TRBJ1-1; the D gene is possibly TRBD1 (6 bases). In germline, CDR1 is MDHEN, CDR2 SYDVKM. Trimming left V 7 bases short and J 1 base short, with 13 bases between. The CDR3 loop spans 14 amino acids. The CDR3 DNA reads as TGTGCCAGCACCTTGGGGGGCGCGAACACTGAAGCTTTCTTT. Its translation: CASTLGGANTEAFF.

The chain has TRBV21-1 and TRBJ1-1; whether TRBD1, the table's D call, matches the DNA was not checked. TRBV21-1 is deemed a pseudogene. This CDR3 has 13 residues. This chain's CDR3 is CATTRAGDTEAFF. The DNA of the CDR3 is TGTGCCACCACCCGTGCAGGGGACACTGAAGCTTTCTTT.